A selection of T cell receptor beta chains follows, all from one sample in a study of blood T cell repertoires in COVID-19. Repertoires were generated with immunoSEQ multiplex PCR, while TCRdb's copy carries only in-frame clones and drops some. The data show a few hundred thousand clones, approximately 83% seen once. The specimen sequenced was PBMCs or T cells enriched from blood (not recorded which). These receptors all stem from a woman aged 50 to 65 who had recovered from COVID-19. Both conserved end residues are part of each CDR3. The order of the fields is D gene, J gene, clone size, V gene, CDR3 DNA, CDR3 protein. D genes are given only for firm matches. Some rows have no size entry. The others give once, few or many, or a class for an expanded clone.

TRBD2 TRBJ2-2 - TRBV18 TGTGCCAGCTCACAATCTAGCGGGACGAACACCGGGGAGCTGTTTTTT CASSQSSGTNTGELFF
- TRBJ1-2 - TRBV10-3 TGTGCCTCCAAGGGCTCGGGGATCGGCTATGGCTACACCTTC CASKGSGIGYGYTF
TRBD1 TRBJ1-2 - TRBV24-1 TGTGCCACCAGTGATTTCGGGACAGGGATTGGTGGCTACACCTTC CATSDFGTGIGGYTF
TRBD2 TRBJ2-3 - TRBV5-1 TGCGCCAGCAGAGCGGGGGTCACTAGCACAGATACGCAGTATTTT CASRAGVTSTDTQYF
- TRBJ1-1 - TRBV12-3/TRBV12-4 TGTGCCAGCAGTTTGGGAGTAGGGACTGAAGCTTTCTTT CASSLGVGTEAFF
TRBD1 TRBJ2-3 - TRBV2 TGTGCCAGCAGTGCGGACAGGGTGGGAGATACGCAGTATTTT CASSADRVGDTQYF
- TRBJ2-3 - TRBV4-1 TGCGCCAGCAGCCCCCGTCGAGATACGCAGTATTTT CASSPRRDTQYF
- TRBJ2-2 - TRBV7-9 TGTGCCAGCAGCTTAAATTGGAAGGGCAGGGGCACCGGGGAGCTGTTTTTT CASSLNWKGRGTGELFF
TRBD1 TRBJ2-7 few TRBV11-2 TGTGCCAGCAGCCGGACAGGATCTTACGAGCAGTACTTC CASSRTGSYEQYF
- TRBJ1-1 - TRBV5-4 TGTGCCAGCAGCTTGGGGCACCCCCTGAACACTGAAGCTTTCTTT CASSLGHPLNTEAFF
TRBD1 TRBJ1-4 - TRBV11-2 TGTGCCAGCAGCCTACGACAGGGGGCTCAGTTCGCAAAACTGTTTTTT CASSLRQGAQFAKLFF
- TRBJ1-2 - TRBV2 TGTGCCAGCAGGGAGACAGACGTTGGCTACACCTTC CASRETDVGYTF
TRBD1 TRBJ1-5 - TRBV27 TGTGCCAGCAGTCAACAGGGGGCGCTAGGTTCGTGGCAGCCCCAGCATTTT CASSQQGALGSWQPQHF
- TRBJ2-1 - TRBV5-1 TGCGCCAGCAGCTTCGAACAGGGTTCCCTAAATGAGCAGTTCTTC CASSFEQGSLNEQFF
- TRBJ2-5 - TRBV5-5 TGTGCCAGCAGCGCCGGCCCCGGGGGAGAGACCCAGTACTTC CASSAGPGGETQYF
- TRBJ2-3 - TRBV5-1 TGCGCCAGCAGACCAACAGGGCCGCGCACAGATACGCAGTATTTT CASRPTGPRTDTQYF
TRBD2 TRBJ2-1 - TRBV6-4 TGTGCCAGCAGCATAACTAGCGGTTCCTACAATGAGCAGTTCTTC CASSITSGSYNEQFF
TRBD2 TRBJ2-3 - TRBV11-1 TGTGCCAGCAGCTTAGAACCTAGCGGGAGAGGAGATACGCAGTATTTT CASSLEPSGRGDTQYF